Below are 20 T cell receptor beta chains sequenced from a single sample in a study of cytomegalovirus exposure and HLA in healthy donors. Primers for the PCR totalled 60 Vbeta and 13 Jbeta. TCRdb's table, derived via immunoSEQ multiplex PCR, lists solely in-frame clones and lacks some. This sample yields 97,000 or so clones, of which around 77% are seen a single time; 9.6% belongs to the top ten. The sequenced sample consisted of PBMCs. Receptors were obtained from a male donor in good health and CMV-seropositive.

The V and J genes are TRBV5-6 and TRBJ2-7; 8 nucleotides align to TRBD1. J lost 4 bases, V lost 2 bases, and 8 bases had no gene match. Germline CDR1 reads SGHDT; CDR2 reads YYEEEE. The CDR3 has 15 amino acids. Written as DNA, the CDR3 is TGTGCCAGCAGCTTAAGACAGGGGTCGTGGTACGAGCAGTACTTC. Its translation: CASSLRQGSWYEQYF.

The chain links TRBV4-2 to TRBJ2-7; maybe TRBD1 (5 bases). The CDR3 loop spans 15 amino acids. Trimming shortened V by 4 bases and J by 0 bases, and 13 bases separated the two germline ends. The V gene's germline CDR1 is LGHNA and CDR2 YNFKEQ. The CDR3 loop reads CASSPQGTSSYEQYF. CDR3 DNA sequence: TGTGCCAGCAGCCCCCAGGGAACGAGCTCCTACGAGCAGTACTTC.

The chain is built from TRBV5-1 and TRBJ2-5; 7 bases map to TRBD2. The CDR3 is made up of 16 amino acids. V shed 5 bases, J shed 2 bases, and the junction held 12 bases outside the gene matches. The germline gives CDR1 SGHRS, CDR2 YFSETQ. CDR3 coding DNA: TGCGCCAGCAGTCGAATGAGGCAGGGAGGGCAAGAGACCCAGTACTTC. Translation gives CASSRMRQGGQETQYF.

This chain joins TRBV28 and TRBJ2-1; tentative D call: TRBD1 (6 bases). The length of the CDR3 is 14 residues. Germline assignment: CDR1 MDHEN and CDR2 SYDVKM. Trimming pared 2 bases from V and 4 bases from J, leaving 9 bases between. The CDR3 spells CASSLVGQYNEQFF. DNA for the CDR3: TGTGCCAGCAGTTTAGTCGGACAGTACAATGAGCAGTTCTTC. Full variable domain (outside the CDR3, taken from reference TRBV28 and TRBJ2-1): DVKVTQSSRYLVKRTGEKVFLECVQDMDHENMFWYRQDPGLGLRLIYFSYDVKMKEKGDIPEGYSVSREKKERFSLILESASTNQTSMYLCASSLVGQYNEQFFGPGTRLTVL.

This clone appeared once. V and J are TRBV29-1 and TRBJ2-3; TRBD2 agrees at 13 bases. This CDR3 contains 12 residues. Germline assignment: CDR1 SQVTM and CDR2 ANQGSEA. The ends lost 7 bases at V and 5 bases at J; junction bases unmatched: 0. As DNA, the CDR3 is TGCAGCGGGACTAGCGGGAGAGATACGCAGTATTTT. Protein: CSGTSGRDTQYF.

This clone occurred a few times. J is TRBJ1-2 and V is TRBV19; TRBD1 aligns across 7 bases. CDR1 is LNHDA, CDR2 SQIVND, per germline (reference sequence). The CDR3 has 13 amino acids. V was clipped by 6 bases and J by 8 bases; unmatched bases: 9. The CDR3 sequence: CASSTGARDGYTF. Here the CDR3 DNA reads TGTGCCAGTAGCACAGGGGCGCGCGACGGCTACACCTTC.

The chain has TRBV7-8 and TRBJ1-4; D is perhaps TRBD1 (6 bases). The germline V gene has CDR1 SGHVS and CDR2 FQNEAQ. The V and J ends lost 5 bases and 8 bases respectively, with 15 bases between them. The CDR3 length is 14 residues. CDR3 amino acids: CASSPDSYTEKLFF. CDR3 nucleotides: TGTGCCAGCAGCCCGGACAGCTATACCGAAAAACTGTTTTTT.

This clone was found a few times. The rearrangement joins TRBV19 to TRBJ1-3; 8 bases match TRBD1. V lost 5 bases and J lost 3; bases outside the gene matches: 9. CDR3 length: 16 residues. Germline V lookup: CDR1 LNHDA, CDR2 SQIVND (reference sequence). The CDR3 coding sequence is TGTGCCAGTAGTCAGCGGACAGGGCAGGGTGGAAACACCATATATTTT. This codes for CASSQRTGQGGNTIYF.

This clone was seen more than once but under ten times. V usage is TRBV9 and J usage is TRBJ2-3; 8 bases map to TRBD2. Germline V lookup: CDR1 SGDLS, CDR2 YYNGEE. Trimming removed 3 bases from V and 6 bases from J; junction bases left unmatched: 9. The CDR3 runs 15 residues. The CDR3 region is CASSGLATLSDTQYF. Written as DNA, the CDR3 is TGTGCCAGCAGCGGACTAGCGACACTTAGCGATACGCAGTATTTT.

This clone was seen a single time. This chain connects TRBV11-3 to TRBJ2-1; TRBD1 is a possible D gene (5 bases). V lost 5 bases and J 7 bases, leaving 15 bases between the germline ends. The CDR3 is made up of 14 amino acids. Germline V gene data show CDR1 as SGHNT and CDR2 as YENEEA. CDR3 residues: CASSGRVFTNEQFF. The CDR3 DNA reads as TGTGCCAGCAGCGGCAGGGTATTTACAAATGAGCAGTTCTTC. The full variable domain, rest sourced from reference TRBV11-3 and TRBJ2-1, is EAGVVQSPRYKIIEKKQPVAFWCNPISGHNTLYWYLQNLGQGPELLIRYENEEAVDDSQLPKDRFSAERLKGVDSTLKIQPAELGDSAVYLCASSGRVFTNEQFFGPGTRLTVL.

This chain joins TRBV7-2 and TRBJ1-4; D remains ambiguous. The CDR3 consists of 15 residues. V dropped 1 base and J dropped 7 bases, with 13 bases sitting between them. Per germline, CDR1 SGHTA and CDR2 FQGNSA. DNA for the CDR3: TGTGCCAGCAGCTTAGGTGGGAGCGAGGGTGAAAAACTGTTTTTT. Its translation: CASSLGGSEGEKLFF.

The chain links TRBV7-2 to TRBJ2-7; 10 bases align to TRBD2. CDR1 is SGHTA, CDR2 FQGNSA, per germline. CDR3 length: 16 residues. J was trimmed by 1 base and V by 2 bases; bases with no gene match: 5. CDR3 residues: CASSLPGLATSYEQYF. In nucleotides, the CDR3 is TGTGCCAGCAGCTTACCGGGACTAGCGACTTCCTACGAGCAGTACTTC.

In the case of this clone: In the same sample, other DNA sequences code for this CDR3. The chain recombines TRBV5-1 with TRBJ2-1; D possibly corresponds to TRBD2 (5 bases). The V end lost 0 bases, the J end lost 3 bases, and 7 bases lay between the germline ends. The CDR3 runs 14 residues. CDR1 and CDR2 (germline): SGHRS, YFSETQ. The CDR3 is CASSLGENYNEQFF. The CDR3 DNA follows: TGCGCCAGCAGCTTGGGGGAGAACTACAATGAGCAGTTCTTC. The whole variable domain, remainder taken from reference TRBV5-1 and TRBJ2-1, is KAGVTQTPRYLIKTRGQQVTLSCSPISGHRSVSWYQQTPGQGLQFLFEYFSETQRNKGNFPGRFSGRQFSNSRSEMNVSTLELGDSALYLCASSLGENYNEQFFGPGTRLTVL.

Details on this clone: At one boundary the junction diverges from the germline segment, which might be a read error. The chain uses TRBV7-9 and TRBJ2-3; the match to TRBD1 covers 10 bases. From germline, CDR1 is SEHNR and CDR2 FQNEAQ (reference sequence). There are 15 residues in the CDR3. The CDR3 is CAGSWGQGSTDTQYF. The CDR3 nucleotides are TGTGCCGGCAGCTGGGGACAGGGGAGCACAGATACGCAGTATTTT.

V and J are TRBV4-3 and TRBJ2-2, with D maybe TRBD1 (5 bases). Deletions cut 0 bases from V and 3 bases from J, with 8 bases between. CDR3 length: 15 residues. CDR1 LGHNA and CDR2 YSLEER come from the germline V gene. In nucleotides, the CDR3 is TGCGCCAGCAGCCAAGACAGGGCACACACCGGGGAGCTGTTTTTT. Amino acids: CASSQDRAHTGELFF.

This clone was observed a handful of times. The rearrangement links TRBV18 to TRBJ1-1; D gene ambiguous. The length of the CDR3 is 13 residues. Germline CDR1 KGHSH, CDR2 LQKENI. V was clipped by 6 bases and J by 7 bases, with 15 bases between them. The CDR3 sequence is CASSTLSEGEAFF. The CDR3 region has the DNA TGTGCCAGCTCTACCCTTTCGGAGGGTGAAGCTTTCTTT.

This clone was observed a few times. The chain links TRBV28 to TRBJ2-3; 9 bases line up with TRBD1. Germline-derived CDR1 and CDR2 are MDHEN and SYDVKM. This CDR3 is 16 amino acids long. V gave up 2 bases and J gave up 3 bases; unmatched junction bases: 6. This CDR3 reads CASSLGWDRATDTQYF. Here the CDR3 DNA reads TGTGCCAGCAGTTTAGGTTGGGACAGGGCGACAGATACGCAGTATTTT.

The CDR3: CASSLRNDREQYF. The CDR3 DNA reads as TGCGCCAGCAGCTTGCGAAACGATCGCGAGCAGTACTTC. The genes are TRBV5-1 and TRBJ2-5; D is uncertain. The end of the DNA is better explained by TRBJ2-7, so the J call may be wrong. The CDR3 spans 13 residues. The germline V gene encodes CDR1 SGHRS and CDR2 YFSETQ.

J is TRBJ1-2 and V is TRBV7-8; no reliable D call. V gave up 8 bases and J gave up 6 bases, with 22 bases separating them. Germline CDR1 SGHVS, CDR2 FQNEAQ. The CDR3 spans 15 residues. CDR3 sequence (DNA): TGTGCCAGCTTTCCCCTTGGCGGGGAGAGGGATGGCTACACCTTC. The encoded protein is CASFPLGGERDGYTF.

The chain has TRBV2 and TRBJ2-4; TRBD2 aligns across 7 bases. This CDR3 contains 11 residues. The germline V gene encodes CDR1 SNHLY and CDR2 FYNNEI. V lost 5 bases and J lost 8; bases outside the gene matches: 0. The CDR3 region is CASSRGDIQYF. Here the CDR3 DNA reads TGTGCCAGCAGTCGGGGGGACATTCAGTACTTC.